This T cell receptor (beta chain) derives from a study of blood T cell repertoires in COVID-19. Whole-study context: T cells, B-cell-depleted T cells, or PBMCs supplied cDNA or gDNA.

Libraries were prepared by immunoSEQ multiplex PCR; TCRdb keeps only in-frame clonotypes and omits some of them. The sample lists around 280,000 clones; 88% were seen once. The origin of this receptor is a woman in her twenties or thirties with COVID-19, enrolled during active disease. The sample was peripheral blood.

The chain's CDR3 is CASRPFGTYEQYF. The CDR3 DNA follows: TGTGCCAGCAGACCATTCGGGACCTACGAGCAGTACTTC. The chain recombines TRBV2 with TRBJ2-7, with D perhaps matching TRBD2 (5 bases). The V gene lost 6 bases and the J gene lost 2 bases, with 11 bases spanning the gap. Germline V lookup: CDR1 SNHLY, CDR2 FYNNEI. The CDR3 is 13 amino acids.